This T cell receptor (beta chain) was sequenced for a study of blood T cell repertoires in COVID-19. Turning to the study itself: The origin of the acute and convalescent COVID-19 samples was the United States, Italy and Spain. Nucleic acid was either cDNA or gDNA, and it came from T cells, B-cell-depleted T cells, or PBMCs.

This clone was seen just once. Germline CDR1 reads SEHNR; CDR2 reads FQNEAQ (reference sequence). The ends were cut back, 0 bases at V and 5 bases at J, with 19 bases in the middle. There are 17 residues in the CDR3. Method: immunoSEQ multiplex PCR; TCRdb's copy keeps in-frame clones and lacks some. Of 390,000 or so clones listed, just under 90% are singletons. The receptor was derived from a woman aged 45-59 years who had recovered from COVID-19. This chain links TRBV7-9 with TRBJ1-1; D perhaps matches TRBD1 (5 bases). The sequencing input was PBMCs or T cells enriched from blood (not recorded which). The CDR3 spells CASSLAPHFGRVTEAFF. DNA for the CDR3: TGTGCCAGCAGCTTAGCCCCCCATTTTGGCAGGGTAACTGAAGCTTTCTTT.